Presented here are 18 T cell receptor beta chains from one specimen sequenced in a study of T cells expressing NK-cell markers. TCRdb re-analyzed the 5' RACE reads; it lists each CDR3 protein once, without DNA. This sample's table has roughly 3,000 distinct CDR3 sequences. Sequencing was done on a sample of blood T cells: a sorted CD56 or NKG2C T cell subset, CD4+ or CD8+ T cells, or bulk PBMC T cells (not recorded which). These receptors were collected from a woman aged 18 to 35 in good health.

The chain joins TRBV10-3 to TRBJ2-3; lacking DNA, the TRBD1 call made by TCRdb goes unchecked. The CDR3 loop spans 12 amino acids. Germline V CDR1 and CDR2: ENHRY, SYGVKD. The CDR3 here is CAISPGTDTQYF.

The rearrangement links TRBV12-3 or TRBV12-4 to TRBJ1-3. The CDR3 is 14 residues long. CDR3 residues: CASSLRHLGNTIYF.

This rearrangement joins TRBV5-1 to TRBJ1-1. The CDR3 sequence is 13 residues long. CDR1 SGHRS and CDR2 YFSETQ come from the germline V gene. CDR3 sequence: CASIRDGNTEAFF.

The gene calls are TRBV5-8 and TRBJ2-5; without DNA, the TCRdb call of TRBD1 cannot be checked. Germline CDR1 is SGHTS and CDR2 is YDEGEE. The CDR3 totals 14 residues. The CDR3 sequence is CASSSGQGQETQYF.

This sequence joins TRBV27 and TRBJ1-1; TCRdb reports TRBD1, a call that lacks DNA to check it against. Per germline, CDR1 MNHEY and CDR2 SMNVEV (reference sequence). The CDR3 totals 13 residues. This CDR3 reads CASSFDRATEAFF.

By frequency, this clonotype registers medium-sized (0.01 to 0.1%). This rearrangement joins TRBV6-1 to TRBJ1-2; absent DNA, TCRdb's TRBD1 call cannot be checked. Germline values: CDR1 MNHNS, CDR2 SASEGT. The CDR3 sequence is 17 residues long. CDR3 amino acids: CASSVQVGDREGDGYTF.

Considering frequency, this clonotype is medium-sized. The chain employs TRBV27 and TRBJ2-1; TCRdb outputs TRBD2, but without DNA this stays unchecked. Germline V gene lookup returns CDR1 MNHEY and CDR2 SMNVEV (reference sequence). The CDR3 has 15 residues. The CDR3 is CASSLAGLLYNEQFF.

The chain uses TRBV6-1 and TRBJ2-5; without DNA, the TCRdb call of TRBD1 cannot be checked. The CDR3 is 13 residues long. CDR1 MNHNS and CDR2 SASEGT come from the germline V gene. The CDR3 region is CATHEGDPGTQYF.

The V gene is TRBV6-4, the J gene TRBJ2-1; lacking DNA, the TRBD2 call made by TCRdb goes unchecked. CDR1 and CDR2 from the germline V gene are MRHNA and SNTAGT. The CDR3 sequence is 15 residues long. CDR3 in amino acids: CASSAIAGAGNEQFF.

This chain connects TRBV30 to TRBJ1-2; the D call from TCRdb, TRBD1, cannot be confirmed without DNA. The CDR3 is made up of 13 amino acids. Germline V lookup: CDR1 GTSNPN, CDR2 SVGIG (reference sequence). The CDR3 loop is CAWSVGTGGGYTF.

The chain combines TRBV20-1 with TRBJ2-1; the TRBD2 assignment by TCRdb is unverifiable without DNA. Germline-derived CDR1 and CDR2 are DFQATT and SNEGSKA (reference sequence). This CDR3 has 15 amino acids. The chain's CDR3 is CSASGVLAGDNEQFF.

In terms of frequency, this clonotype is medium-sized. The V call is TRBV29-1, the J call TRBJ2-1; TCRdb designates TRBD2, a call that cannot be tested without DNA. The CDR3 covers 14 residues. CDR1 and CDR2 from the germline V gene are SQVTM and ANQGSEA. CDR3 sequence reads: CSVDGLGSSDEQFF.

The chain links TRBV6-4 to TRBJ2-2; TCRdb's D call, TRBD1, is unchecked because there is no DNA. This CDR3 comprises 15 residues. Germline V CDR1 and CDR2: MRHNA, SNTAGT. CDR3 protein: CASSETGESTGELFF.

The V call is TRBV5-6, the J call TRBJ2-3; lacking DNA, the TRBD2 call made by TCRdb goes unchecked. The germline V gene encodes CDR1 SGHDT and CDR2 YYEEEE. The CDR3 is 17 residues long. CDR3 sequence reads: CASSLAWTGGPGDTQYF. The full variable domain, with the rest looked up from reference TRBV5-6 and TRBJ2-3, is DAGVTQSPTHLIKTRGQQVTLRCSPKSGHDTVSWYQQALGQGPQFIFQYYEEEERQRGNFPDRFSGHQFPNYSSELNVNALLLGDSALYLCASSLAWTGGPGDTQYFGPGTRLTVL.

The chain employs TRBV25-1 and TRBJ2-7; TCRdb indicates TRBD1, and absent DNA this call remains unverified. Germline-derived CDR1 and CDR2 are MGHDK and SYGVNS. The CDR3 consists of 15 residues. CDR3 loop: CASSLTGQGSYEQYF.

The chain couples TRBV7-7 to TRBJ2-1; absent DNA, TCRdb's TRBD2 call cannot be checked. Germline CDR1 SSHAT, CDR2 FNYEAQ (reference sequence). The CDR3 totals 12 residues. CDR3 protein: CASSTGAGEQFF.

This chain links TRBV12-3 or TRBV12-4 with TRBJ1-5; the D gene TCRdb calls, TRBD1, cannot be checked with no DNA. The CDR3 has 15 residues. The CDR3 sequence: CASSPWGNRDQPQHF.

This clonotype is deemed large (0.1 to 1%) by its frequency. This CDR3 reads CSARGEREYEQYF. This chain joins TRBV20-1 and TRBJ2-7; TCRdb reports TRBD2, a call that lacks DNA to check it against. The CDR3 loop spans 13 amino acids. Germline values: CDR1 DFQATT, CDR2 SNEGSKA (reference sequence).